The source of this TCR beta chain is a study of blood T cell repertoires in COVID-19. Only in-frame clones appear in the TCRdb table, and some are missing; sequencing was by immunoSEQ multiplex PCR. This sample has 150,000 to 200,000 clones; 90% occur once, and the top ten carry 0.6% to 0.8%. Material for sequencing was peripheral blood. The TCR originated in a man over 45 with acute or convalescent COVID-19.

CDR3 bases: TGTGCCATCAGCGCACAGGGGCCTAATGAAAAACTGTTTTTT. This translates into CAISAQGPNEKLFF. The rearrangement uses TRBV10-3 and TRBJ1-4, with 7 bases that match TRBD1. The CDR3 length is 14 residues. Unmatched junction bases numbered 4, after V lost 6 bases and J lost 3 bases. The germline gives CDR1 ENHRY, CDR2 SYGVKD.